These T cell receptor beta chains were read from a single sample in a study of blood T cells in healthy people across ages. TCRdb re-derived calls from the 5' RACE reads in MiXCR, one entry per CDR3 protein. The sample yields about 1.8 million distinct CDR3 sequences, less than 50% seen once. Material: blood. The receptors were gathered from a woman aged 40 to 50 in good health. CDR3s include the opening cysteine and the closing phenylalanine or tryptophan. D genes are given only for firm matches. Size values are once, few and many counts, or a class for expanded clones, and some rows have none.

V gene: TRBV6-2/TRBV6-3
D gene: -
J gene: TRBJ2-3
clone size: once
CDR3 protein: CASSSRAGTQYF
CDR3 DNA: TGTGCCAGCAGTTCCCGGGCGGGTACGCAGTATTTT

V gene: TRBV15
D gene: -
J gene: TRBJ2-6
clone size: -
CDR3 protein: CATRWLGASGANVLTF
CDR3 DNA: TGTGCCACCCGGTGGCTCGGAGCCTCTGGGGCCAACGTCCTGACTTTC

V gene: TRBV20-1
D gene: TRBD1
J gene: TRBJ1-2
clone size: -
CDR3 protein: CSARVPGQGVSGYTF
CDR3 DNA: TGCAGTGCTAGAGTACCGGGACAGGGAGTCTCTGGCTACACCTTC

V gene: TRBV6-1
D gene: -
J gene: TRBJ2-1
clone size: -
CDR3 protein: CASSRQQDNEQFF
CDR3 DNA: TGTGCCAGCAGCCGACAGCAGGACAATGAGCAGTTCTTC

V gene: TRBV4-1
D gene: -
J gene: TRBJ1-5
clone size: -
CDR3 protein: CASSQDRGPTQPQHF
CDR3 DNA: TGCGCCAGCAGCCAAGATCGGGGCCCCACTCAGCCCCAGCATTTT

V gene: TRBV11-2
D gene: -
J gene: TRBJ2-5
clone size: few
CDR3 protein: CASSPRGPSQETQYF
CDR3 DNA: TGTGCCAGCAGCCCCCGTGGGCCGTCCCAAGAGACCCAGTACTTC

V gene: TRBV20-1
D gene: TRBD1
J gene: TRBJ2-1
clone size: few
CDR3 protein: CSARVGGWFF
CDR3 DNA: TGCAGTGCTAGAGTAGGGGGCTGGTTCTTC

V gene: TRBV4-1
D gene: -
J gene: TRBJ2-5
clone size: -
CDR3 protein: CASSPPWQETQYF
CDR3 DNA: TGCGCCAGCAGCCCTCCATGGCAAGAGACCCAGTACTTC

V gene: TRBV7-2
D gene: -
J gene: TRBJ1-2
clone size: -
CDR3 protein: CASSLVFPGDYYGYTF
CDR3 DNA: TGTGCCAGCAGCTTAGTATTCCCAGGGGACTACTATGGCTACACCTTC

V gene: TRBV7-9
D gene: -
J gene: TRBJ2-5
clone size: -
CDR3 protein: CASSLQLGGLSETQYF
CDR3 DNA: TGTGCCAGCAGCCTCCAACTCGGGGGGCTGTCGGAGACCCAGTACTTC

V gene: TRBV15
D gene: -
J gene: TRBJ1-1
clone size: -
CDR3 protein: CATSRDRLGRAFF
CDR3 DNA: TGTGCCACCAGCAGAGATAGGTTGGGGCGAGCTTTCTTT

V gene: TRBV24-1
D gene: -
J gene: TRBJ2-1
clone size: -
CDR3 protein: CATSDPDGSSYNEQFF
CDR3 DNA: TGTGCCACCAGTGACCCGGACGGGAGCTCCTACAATGAGCAGTTCTTC

V gene: TRBV9
D gene: TRBD1
J gene: TRBJ1-4
clone size: few
CDR3 protein: CASSATGANEKLFF
CDR3 DNA: TGTGCCAGCAGCGCGACAGGGGCTAATGAAAAACTGTTTTTT

V gene: TRBV7-9
D gene: -
J gene: TRBJ2-6
clone size: -
CDR3 protein: CASSSNLPGANVLTF
CDR3 DNA: TGTGCCAGCAGCTCAAATCTACCTGGGGCCAACGTCCTGACTTTC

V gene: TRBV28
D gene: -
J gene: TRBJ1-2
clone size: -
CDR3 protein: CASSLQDFYGYTF
CDR3 DNA: TGTGCCAGCAGCCTACAGGACTTCTATGGCTACACCTTC

V gene: TRBV20-1
D gene: -
J gene: TRBJ2-7
clone size: -
CDR3 protein: CSARDRRGVEQYF
CDR3 DNA: TGCAGTGCTAGAGATCGTAGGGGCGTCGAGCAGTACTTC

V gene: TRBV20-1
D gene: TRBD2
J gene: TRBJ2-3
clone size: -
CDR3 protein: CSANEGLAGEDTQYF
CDR3 DNA: TGCAGTGCAAACGAAGGACTAGCGGGGGAAGATACGCAGTATTTT

V gene: TRBV19
D gene: -
J gene: TRBJ2-7
clone size: few
CDR3 protein: CASSIPGYEQYF
CDR3 DNA: TGTGCCAGTAGTATACCAGGCTACGAGCAGTACTTC

V gene: TRBV20-1
D gene: TRBD2
J gene: TRBJ2-3
clone size: few
CDR3 protein: CSASGGGAGTDTQYF
CDR3 DNA: TGCAGTGCTAGTGGCGGGGGGGCCGGTACAGATACGCAGTATTTT

V gene: TRBV29-1
D gene: TRBD1
J gene: TRBJ1-1
clone size: -
CDR3 protein: CSAKKTGGRSTEAFF
CDR3 DNA: TGCAGCGCCAAGAAAACAGGGGGCAGGAGCACTGAAGCTTTCTTT

V gene: TRBV7-2
D gene: -
J gene: TRBJ2-3
clone size: -
CDR3 protein: CASNERGTDTQYF
CDR3 DNA: TGTGCCAGCAACGAGAGGGGGACAGATACGCAGTATTTT

V gene: TRBV27
D gene: TRBD1
J gene: TRBJ1-5
clone size: few
CDR3 protein: CASSSLGQGGQPQHF
CDR3 DNA: TGTGCCAGCAGTTCCCTTGGACAGGGAGGACAGCCCCAGCATTTT

V gene: TRBV4-3
D gene: -
J gene: TRBJ1-2
clone size: -
CDR3 protein: CASSQGWQRNYGYTF
CDR3 DNA: TGCGCCAGCAGCCAAGGGTGGCAGAGAAACTATGGCTACACCTTC

V gene: TRBV7-2
D gene: -
J gene: TRBJ2-7
clone size: few
CDR3 protein: CASSITGTASYEQYF
CDR3 DNA: TGTGCCAGCAGCATCACCGGGACGGCGTCCTACGAGCAGTACTTC

V gene: TRBV3-1
D gene: -
J gene: TRBJ2-5
clone size: -
CDR3 protein: CAGSQDWAVPSKETQYF
CDR3 DNA: TGTGCCGGCAGCCAAGATTGGGCAGTCCCTTCTAAAGAGACCCAGTACTTC

V gene: TRBV7-2
D gene: TRBD1
J gene: TRBJ2-3
clone size: -
CDR3 protein: CASSFTGVDTQYF
CDR3 DNA: TGTGCCAGCAGCTTTACAGGGGTGGATACGCAGTATTTT

V gene: TRBV7-2
D gene: -
J gene: TRBJ1-1
clone size: -
CDR3 protein: CASRAGRENTEAFF
CDR3 DNA: TGTGCCAGCAGGGCGGGCAGAGAAAACACTGAAGCTTTCTTT